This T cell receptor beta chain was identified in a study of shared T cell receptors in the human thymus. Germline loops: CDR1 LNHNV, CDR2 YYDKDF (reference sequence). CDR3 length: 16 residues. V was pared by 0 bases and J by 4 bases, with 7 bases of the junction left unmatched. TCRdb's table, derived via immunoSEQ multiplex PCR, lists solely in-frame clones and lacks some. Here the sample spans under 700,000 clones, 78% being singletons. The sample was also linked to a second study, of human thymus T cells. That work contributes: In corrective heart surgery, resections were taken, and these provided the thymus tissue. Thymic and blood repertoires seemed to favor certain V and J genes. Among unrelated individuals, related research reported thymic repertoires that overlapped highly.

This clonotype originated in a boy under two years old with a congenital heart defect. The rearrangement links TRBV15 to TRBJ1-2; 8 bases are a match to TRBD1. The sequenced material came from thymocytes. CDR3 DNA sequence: TGTGCCACCAGCAGAGATCGAGGCAGGGGGCTCTATGGCTACACCTTC. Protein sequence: CATSRDRGRGLYGYTF. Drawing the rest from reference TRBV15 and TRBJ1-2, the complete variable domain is DAMVIQNPRYQVTQFGKPVTLSCSQTLNHNVMYWYQQKSSQAPKLLFHYYDKDFNNEADTPDNFQSRRPNTSFCFLDIRSPGLGDTAMYLCATSRDRGRGLYGYTFGSGTRLTVV.